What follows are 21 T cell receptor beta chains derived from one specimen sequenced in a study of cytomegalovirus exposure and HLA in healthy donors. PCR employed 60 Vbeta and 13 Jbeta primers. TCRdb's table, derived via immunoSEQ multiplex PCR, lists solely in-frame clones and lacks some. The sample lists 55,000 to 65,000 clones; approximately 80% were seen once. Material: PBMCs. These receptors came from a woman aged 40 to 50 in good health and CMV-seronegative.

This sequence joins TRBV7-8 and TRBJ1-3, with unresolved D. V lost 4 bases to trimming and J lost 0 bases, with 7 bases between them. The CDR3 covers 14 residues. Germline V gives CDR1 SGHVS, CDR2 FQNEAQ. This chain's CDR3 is CASSSRNSGNTIYF. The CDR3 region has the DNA TGTGCCAGCAGCTCCAGGAACTCTGGAAACACCATATATTTT.

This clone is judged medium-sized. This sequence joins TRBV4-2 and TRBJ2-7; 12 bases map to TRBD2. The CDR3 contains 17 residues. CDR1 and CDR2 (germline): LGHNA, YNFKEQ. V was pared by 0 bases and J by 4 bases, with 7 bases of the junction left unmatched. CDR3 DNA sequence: TGTGCCAGCAGCCAAGAAGGACTACTAGCGGGAGGTTACGAGCAGTACTTC. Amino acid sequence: CASSQEGLLAGGYEQYF.

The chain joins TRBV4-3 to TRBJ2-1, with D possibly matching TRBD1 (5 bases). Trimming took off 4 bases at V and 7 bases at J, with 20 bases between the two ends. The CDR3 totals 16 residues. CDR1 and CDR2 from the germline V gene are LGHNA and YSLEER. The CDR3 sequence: CASSPKGWLGENEQFF. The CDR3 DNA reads TGCGCCAGCAGCCCGAAGGGGTGGCTAGGGGAAAATGAGCAGTTCTTC.

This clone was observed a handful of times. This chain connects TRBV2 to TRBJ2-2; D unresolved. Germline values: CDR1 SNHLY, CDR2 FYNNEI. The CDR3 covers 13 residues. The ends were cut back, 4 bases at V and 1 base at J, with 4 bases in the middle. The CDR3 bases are TGTGCCAGCAGTGGACAGAACACCGGGGAGCTGTTTTTT. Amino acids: CASSGQNTGELFF.

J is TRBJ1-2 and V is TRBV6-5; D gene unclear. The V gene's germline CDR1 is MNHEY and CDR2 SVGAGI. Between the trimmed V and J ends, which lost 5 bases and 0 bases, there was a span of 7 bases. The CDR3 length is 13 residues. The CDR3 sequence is CASSPSTNYGYTF. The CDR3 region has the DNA TGTGCCAGCAGTCCGAGTACTAACTATGGCTACACCTTC.

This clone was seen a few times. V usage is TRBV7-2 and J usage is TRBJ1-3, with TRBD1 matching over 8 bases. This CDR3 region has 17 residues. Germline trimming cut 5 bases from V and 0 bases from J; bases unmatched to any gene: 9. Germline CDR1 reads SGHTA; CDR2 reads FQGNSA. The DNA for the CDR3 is TGTGCCAGCAGCCCCGGGACAGGTTTCTCCTCTGGAAACACCATATATTTT. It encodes CASSPGTGFSSGNTIYF.

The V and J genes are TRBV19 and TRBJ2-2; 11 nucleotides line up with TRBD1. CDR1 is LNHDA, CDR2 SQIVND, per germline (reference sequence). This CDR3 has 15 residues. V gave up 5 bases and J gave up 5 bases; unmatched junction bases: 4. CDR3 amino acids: CASSPGQGATGELFF. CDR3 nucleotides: TGTGCCAGTAGTCCCGGACAGGGGGCGACCGGGGAGCTGTTTTTT.

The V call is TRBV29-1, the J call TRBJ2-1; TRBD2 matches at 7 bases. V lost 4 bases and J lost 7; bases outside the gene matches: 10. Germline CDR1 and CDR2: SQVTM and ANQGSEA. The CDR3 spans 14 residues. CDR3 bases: TGCAGCGTTGTCGGCGGGAGCTACGGGAATGAGCAGTTCTTC. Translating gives CSVVGGSYGNEQFF.

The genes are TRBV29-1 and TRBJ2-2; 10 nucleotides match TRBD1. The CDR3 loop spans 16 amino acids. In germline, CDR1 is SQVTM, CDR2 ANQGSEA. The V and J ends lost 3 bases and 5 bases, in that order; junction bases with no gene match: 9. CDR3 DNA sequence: TGCAGCGTTGAGGGCGGGACAGGGGATTTGACCGGGGAGCTGTTTTTT. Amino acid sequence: CSVEGGTGDLTGELFF.

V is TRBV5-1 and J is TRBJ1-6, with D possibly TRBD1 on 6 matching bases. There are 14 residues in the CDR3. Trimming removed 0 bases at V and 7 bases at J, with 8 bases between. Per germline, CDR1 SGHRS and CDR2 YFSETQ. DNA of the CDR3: TGCGCCAGCAGCTTGGGCAGGGGAAATTCACCCCTCCACTTT. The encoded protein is CASSLGRGNSPLHF.

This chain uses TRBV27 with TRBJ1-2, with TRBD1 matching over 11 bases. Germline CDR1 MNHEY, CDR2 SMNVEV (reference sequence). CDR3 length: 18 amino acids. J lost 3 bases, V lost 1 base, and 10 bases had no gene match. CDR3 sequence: CASSLFPSGTGGDYGYTF. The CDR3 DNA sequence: TGTGCCAGCAGTTTATTTCCATCCGGGACAGGGGGGGACTATGGCTACACCTTC.

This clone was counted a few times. This CDR3 is CASSPGQQETQYF. The CDR3 nucleotides are TGCGCCAGCAGCCCCGGACAGCAAGAGACCCAGTACTTC. V and J are TRBV4-1 and TRBJ2-5; tentative D call: TRBD1 (6 bases). This CDR3 is built from 13 residues. The V and J ends lost 4 bases and 2 bases respectively, with 8 bases between them. CDR1 MGHRA and CDR2 YSYEKL come from the germline V gene.

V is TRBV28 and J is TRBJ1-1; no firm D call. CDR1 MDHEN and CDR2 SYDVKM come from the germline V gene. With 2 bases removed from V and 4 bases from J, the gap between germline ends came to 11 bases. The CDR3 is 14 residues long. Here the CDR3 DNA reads TGTGCCAGCAGTTTACTTTACAGTATCACTGAAGCTTTCTTT. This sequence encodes CASSLLYSITEAFF.

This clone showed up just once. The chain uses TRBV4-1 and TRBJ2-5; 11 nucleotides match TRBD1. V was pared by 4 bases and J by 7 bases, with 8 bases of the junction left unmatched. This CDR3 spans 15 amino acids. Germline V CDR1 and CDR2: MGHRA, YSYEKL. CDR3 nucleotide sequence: TGCGCCAGCAGCCCGTGGACAGGGGGCGGGTTGACCCAGTACTTC. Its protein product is CASSPWTGGGLTQYF.

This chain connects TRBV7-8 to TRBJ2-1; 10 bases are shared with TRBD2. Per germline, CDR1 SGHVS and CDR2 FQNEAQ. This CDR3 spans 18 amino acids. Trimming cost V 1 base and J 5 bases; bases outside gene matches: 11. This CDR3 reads CASSLGRASGSPNNEQFF. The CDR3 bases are TGTGCCAGCAGCTTAGGTAGGGCTAGCGGGAGCCCAAACAATGAGCAGTTCTTC.

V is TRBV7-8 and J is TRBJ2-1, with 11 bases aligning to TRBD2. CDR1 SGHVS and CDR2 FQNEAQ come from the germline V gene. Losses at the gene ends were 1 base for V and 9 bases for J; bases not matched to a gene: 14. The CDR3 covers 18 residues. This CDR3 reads CASSLGLAGGRGLGEQFF. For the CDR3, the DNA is TGTGCCAGCAGCTTAGGGCTAGCGGGAGGACGGGGCCTCGGTGAGCAGTTCTTC.

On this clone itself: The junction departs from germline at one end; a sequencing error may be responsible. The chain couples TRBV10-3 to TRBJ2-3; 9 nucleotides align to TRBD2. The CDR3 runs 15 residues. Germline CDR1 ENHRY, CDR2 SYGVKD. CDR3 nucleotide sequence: TGTGCCATCAGCGGCTTCGGGACTAGCAGAGATACGCAGTATTTT. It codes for CAISGFGTSRDTQYF.

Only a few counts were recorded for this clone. The CDR3 sequence: CASSYSVTSGRSQYEQYF. The CDR3 coding sequence is TGTGCCAGCAGTTACTCCGTGACTAGCGGGAGAAGCCAATACGAGCAGTACTTC. The chain couples TRBV6-7 to TRBJ2-7, with TRBD2 matching 12 bases. TRBV6-7 qualifies as an ORF whose function is uncertain. Losses at the gene ends were 0 bases for V and 4 bases for J; bases not matched to a gene: 10. This CDR3 comprises 18 residues.

The CDR3: CASSNSGRGNIQYF. For the CDR3, the DNA is TGTGCCAGCAGTAATTCCGGTCGGGGGAACATTCAGTACTTC. The chain has TRBV28 and TRBJ2-4, with a possible D match to TRBD2 (6 bases). Between the trimmed V and J ends, which lost 5 bases and 7 bases, there was a span of 15 bases. Germline V gives CDR1 MDHEN, CDR2 SYDVKM. This CDR3 contains 14 residues.

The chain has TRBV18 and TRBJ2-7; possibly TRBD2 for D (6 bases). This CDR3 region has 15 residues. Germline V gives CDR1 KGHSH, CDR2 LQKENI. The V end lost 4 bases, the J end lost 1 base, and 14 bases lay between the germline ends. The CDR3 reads CASSLSSDSSYEQYF. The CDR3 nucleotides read TGTGCCAGCTCACTATCTAGCGATTCATCCTACGAGCAGTACTTC.

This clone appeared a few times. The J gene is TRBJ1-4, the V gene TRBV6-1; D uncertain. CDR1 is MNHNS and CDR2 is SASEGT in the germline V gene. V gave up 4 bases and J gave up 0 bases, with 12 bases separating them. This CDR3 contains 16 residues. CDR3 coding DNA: TGTGCCAGCAGTGGAAGAAACGGGGCAACTAATGAAAAACTGTTTTTT. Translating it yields CASSGRNGATNEKLFF.